This TCR beta chain was recorded in a study of blood T cells in healthy people across ages. About the research overall: Capture via template switching afforded approximately one barcoded beta molecule per two T cells. Study-wide results and caveats: Long-lived donors carried more naive CD4+ cells and greater diversity than aged donors.

The use of a sample-barcoded 5' primer and a J-beta primer mix characterized a second PCR of roughly 6 to 11 cycles. TCRdb called the 5' RACE reads again in MiXCR, with one record for every CDR3 protein. The data hold some 670,000 distinct CDR3 sequences, with over 40% observed a single time. About this clonotype: Its antigen is still unknown.

The receptor comes from a woman older than 75 in good health. The sequenced material came from blood.

In nucleotides, the CDR3 is TGTGCCAGCAGCTCCACGGAGGGGATCTATGGCTACACCTTC. It yields the protein CASSSTEGIYGYTF. The gene calls are TRBV7-2 and TRBJ1-2; D perhaps matches TRBD1 (5 bases). Germline-derived CDR1 and CDR2 are SGHTA and FQGNSA. Between the trimmed V and J ends, which lost 4 bases and 4 bases, there was a span of 13 bases. The CDR3 is 14 residues long.